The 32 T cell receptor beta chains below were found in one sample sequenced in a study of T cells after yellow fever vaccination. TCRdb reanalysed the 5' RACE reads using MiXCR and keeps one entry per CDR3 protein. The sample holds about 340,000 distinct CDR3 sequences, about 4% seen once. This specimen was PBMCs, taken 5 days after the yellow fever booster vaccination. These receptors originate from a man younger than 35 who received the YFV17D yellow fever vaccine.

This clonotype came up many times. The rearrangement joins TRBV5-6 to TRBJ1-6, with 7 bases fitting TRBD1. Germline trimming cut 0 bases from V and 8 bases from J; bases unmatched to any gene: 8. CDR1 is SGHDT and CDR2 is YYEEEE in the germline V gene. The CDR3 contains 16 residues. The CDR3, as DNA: TGTGCCAGCAGCTTGGATCCGACAGGGAGGGATTCACCCCTCCACTTT. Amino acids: CASSLDPTGRDSPLHF.

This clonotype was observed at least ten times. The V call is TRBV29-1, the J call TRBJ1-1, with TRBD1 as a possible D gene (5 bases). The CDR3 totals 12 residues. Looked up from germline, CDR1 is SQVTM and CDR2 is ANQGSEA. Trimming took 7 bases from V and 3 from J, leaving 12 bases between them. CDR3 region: CSAQVGDTEAFF. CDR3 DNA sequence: TGCAGCGCCCAGGTGGGGGACACTGAAGCTTTCTTT.

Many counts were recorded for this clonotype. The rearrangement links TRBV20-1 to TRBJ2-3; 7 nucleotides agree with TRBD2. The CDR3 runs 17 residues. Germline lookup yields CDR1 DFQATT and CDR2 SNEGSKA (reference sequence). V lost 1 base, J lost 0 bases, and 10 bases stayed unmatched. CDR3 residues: CSARGLGGNTSTDTQYF. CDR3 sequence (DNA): TGCAGTGCTAGAGGCCTGGGGGGGAACACAAGCACAGATACGCAGTATTTT.

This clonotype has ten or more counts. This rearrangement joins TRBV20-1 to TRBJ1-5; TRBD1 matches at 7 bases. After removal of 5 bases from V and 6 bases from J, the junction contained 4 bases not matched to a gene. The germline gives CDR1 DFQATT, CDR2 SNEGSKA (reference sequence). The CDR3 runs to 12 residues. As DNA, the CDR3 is TGCAGTGCTTTACAGGGGAGTCAGCCCCAGCATTTT. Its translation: CSALQGSQPQHF.

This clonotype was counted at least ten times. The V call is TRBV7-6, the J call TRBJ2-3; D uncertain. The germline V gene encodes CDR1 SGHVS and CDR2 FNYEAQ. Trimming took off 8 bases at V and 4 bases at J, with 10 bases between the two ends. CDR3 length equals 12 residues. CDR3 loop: CASSSTSDTQYF. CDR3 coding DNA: TGTGCCAGCTCGAGTACGTCAGATACGCAGTATTTT.

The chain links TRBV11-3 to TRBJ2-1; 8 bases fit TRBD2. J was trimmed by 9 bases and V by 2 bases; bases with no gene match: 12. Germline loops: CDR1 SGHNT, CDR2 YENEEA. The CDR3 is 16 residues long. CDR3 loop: CASSLYGGAEFTEQFF. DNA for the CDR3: TGTGCCAGCAGCTTATACGGGGGGGCCGAGTTCACTGAGCAGTTCTTC.

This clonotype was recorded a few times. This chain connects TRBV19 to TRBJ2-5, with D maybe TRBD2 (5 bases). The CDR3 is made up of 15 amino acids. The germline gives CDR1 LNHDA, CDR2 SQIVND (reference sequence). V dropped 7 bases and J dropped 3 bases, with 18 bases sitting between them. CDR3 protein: CASTPEGRSEETQYF. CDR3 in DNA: TGTGCCAGTACACCTGAGGGCAGGTCTGAAGAGACCCAGTACTTC.

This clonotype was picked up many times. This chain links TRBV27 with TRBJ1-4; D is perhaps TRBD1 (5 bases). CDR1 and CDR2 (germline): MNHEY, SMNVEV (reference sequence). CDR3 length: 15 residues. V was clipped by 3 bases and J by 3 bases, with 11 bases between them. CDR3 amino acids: CASSFAGRPNEKLFF. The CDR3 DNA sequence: TGTGCCAGCAGTTTTGCAGGGCGGCCTAATGAAAAACTGTTTTTT.

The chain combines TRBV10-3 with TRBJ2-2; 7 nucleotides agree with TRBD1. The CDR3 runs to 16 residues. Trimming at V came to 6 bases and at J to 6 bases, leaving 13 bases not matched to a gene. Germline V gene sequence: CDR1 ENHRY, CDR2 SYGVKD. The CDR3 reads CAIREPGQSSAGELFF. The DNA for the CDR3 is TGTGCCATCAGGGAACCGGGACAGTCCTCGGCCGGGGAGCTGTTTTTT.

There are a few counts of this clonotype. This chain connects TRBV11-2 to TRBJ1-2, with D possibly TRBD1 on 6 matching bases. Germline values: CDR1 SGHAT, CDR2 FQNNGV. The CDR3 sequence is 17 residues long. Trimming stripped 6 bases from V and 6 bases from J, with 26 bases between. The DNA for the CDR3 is TGTGCCAGCAGACAAGCCGCGATCATACAGGGTTACCATGGCTACACCTTC. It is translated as CASRQAAIIQGYHGYTF. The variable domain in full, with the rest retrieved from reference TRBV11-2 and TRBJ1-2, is EAGVAQSPRYKIIEKRQSVAFWCNPISGHATLYWYQQILGQGPKLLIQFQNNGVVDDSQLPKDRFSAERLKGVDSTLKIQPAKLEDSAVYLCASRQAAIIQGYHGYTFGSGTRLTVV.

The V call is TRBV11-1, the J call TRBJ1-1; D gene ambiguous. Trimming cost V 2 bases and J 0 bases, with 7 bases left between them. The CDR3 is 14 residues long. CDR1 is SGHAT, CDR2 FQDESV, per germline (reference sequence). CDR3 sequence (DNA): TGTGCCAGCAGCTTACAGAGTTTGAACACTGAAGCTTTCTTT. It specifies CASSLQSLNTEAFF.

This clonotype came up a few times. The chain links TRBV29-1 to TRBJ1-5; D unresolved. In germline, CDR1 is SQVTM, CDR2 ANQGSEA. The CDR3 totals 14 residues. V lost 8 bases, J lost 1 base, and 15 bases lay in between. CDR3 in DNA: TGCAGCCCCAAGGCATGGGAAAGCAATCAGCCCCAGCATTTT. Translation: CSPKAWESNQPQHF.

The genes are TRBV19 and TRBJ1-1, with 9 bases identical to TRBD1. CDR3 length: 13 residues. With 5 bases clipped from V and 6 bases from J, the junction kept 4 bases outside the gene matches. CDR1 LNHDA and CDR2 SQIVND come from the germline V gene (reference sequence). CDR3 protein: CASSLRQGAEAFF. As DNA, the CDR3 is TGTGCCAGTAGTCTGCGACAGGGGGCTGAAGCTTTCTTT.

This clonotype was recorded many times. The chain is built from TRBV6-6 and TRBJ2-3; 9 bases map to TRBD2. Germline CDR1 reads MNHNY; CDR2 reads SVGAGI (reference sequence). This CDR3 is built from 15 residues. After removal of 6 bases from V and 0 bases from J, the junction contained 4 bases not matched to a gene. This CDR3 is CASSLAGQSTDTQYF. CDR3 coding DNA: TGTGCCAGCAGCCTAGCGGGGCAAAGCACAGATACGCAGTATTTT.

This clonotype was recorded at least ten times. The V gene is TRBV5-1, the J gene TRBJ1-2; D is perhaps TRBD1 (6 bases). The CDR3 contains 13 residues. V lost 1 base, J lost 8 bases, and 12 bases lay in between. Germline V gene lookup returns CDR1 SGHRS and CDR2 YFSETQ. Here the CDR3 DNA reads TGCGCCAGCAGCTTGCCAGGGGAGAGGGGCTACACCTTC. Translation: CASSLPGERGYTF.

The DNA for the CDR3 is TGTGCCAGCAGCCGATGGGTTTCCAACGGGGAAGCTTTCTTT. The encoded protein is CASSRWVSNGEAFF. V is TRBV7-2 and J is TRBJ1-1, with unresolved D. V lost 5 bases, J lost 8 bases, and 18 bases lay in between. Germline values: CDR1 SGHTA, CDR2 FQGNSA. This CDR3 region has 14 residues.

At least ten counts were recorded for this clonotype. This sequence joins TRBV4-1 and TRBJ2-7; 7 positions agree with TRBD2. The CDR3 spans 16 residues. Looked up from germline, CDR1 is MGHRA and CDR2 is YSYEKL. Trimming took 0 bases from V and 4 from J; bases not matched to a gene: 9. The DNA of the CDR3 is TGCGCCAGCAGCCAAGAGGGTTCCGGGGGGATATACGAGCAGTACTTC. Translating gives CASSQEGSGGIYEQYF.

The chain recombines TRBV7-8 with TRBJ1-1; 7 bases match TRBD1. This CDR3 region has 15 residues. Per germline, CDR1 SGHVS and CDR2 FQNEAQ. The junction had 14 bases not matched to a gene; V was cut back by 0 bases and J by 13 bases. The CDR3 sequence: CASSLAETGTRVGFF. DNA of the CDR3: TGTGCCAGCAGCTTAGCAGAGACAGGGACGAGGGTGGGTTTCTTT.

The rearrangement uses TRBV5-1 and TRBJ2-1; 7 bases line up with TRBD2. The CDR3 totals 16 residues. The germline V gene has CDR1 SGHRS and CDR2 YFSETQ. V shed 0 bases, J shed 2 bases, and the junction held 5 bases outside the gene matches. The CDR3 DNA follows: TGCGCCAGCAGCTTGGAGTCGGGACTACCCTACAATGAGCAGTTCTTC. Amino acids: CASSLESGLPYNEQFF.

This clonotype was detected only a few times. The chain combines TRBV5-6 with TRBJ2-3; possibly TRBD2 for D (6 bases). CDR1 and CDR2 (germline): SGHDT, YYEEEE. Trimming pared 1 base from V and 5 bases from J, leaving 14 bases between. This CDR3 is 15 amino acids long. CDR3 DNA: TGTGCCAGCAGCTTGATGCGGGGCTCGGGAGATACGCAGTATTTT. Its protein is CASSLMRGSGDTQYF.

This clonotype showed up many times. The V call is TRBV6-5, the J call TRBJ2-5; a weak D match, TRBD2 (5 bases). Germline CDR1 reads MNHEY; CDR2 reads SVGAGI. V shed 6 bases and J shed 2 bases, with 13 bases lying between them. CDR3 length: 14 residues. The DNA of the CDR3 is TGTGCCAGCAGACCGTCCACGGGGCAAGAGACCCAGTACTTC. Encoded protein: CASRPSTGQETQYF.

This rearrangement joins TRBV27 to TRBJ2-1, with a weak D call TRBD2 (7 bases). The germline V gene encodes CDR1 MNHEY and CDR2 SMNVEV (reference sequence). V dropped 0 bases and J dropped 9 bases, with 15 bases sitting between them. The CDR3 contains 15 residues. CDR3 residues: CASSLSIGGAVEQFF. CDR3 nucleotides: TGTGCCAGCAGTTTATCGATAGGGGGGGCGGTTGAGCAGTTCTTC.

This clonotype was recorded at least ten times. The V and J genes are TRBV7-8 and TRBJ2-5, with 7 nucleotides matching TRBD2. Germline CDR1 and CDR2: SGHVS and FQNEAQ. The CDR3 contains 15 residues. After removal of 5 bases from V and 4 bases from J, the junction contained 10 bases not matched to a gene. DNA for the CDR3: TGTGCCAGCAGCCTTCTAGCGGTTTTACGAGAGACCCAGTACTTC. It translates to CASSLLAVLRETQYF.

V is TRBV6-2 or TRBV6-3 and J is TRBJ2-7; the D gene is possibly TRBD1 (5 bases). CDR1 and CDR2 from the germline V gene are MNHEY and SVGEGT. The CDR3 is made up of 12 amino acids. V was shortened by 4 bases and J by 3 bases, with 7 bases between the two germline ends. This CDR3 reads CASSWGYYEQYV. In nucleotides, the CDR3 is TGTGCCAGCAGTTGGGGCTACTACGAGCAGTACGTC.

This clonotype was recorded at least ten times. The CDR3 here is CASSDRLADTDTQYF. The CDR3 DNA sequence: TGCGCCAGCAGCGATCGTCTAGCGGATACAGATACGCAGTATTTT. The chain employs TRBV4-3 and TRBJ2-3, with 7 positions matching TRBD2. The V and J ends lost 5 bases and 3 bases, in that order; junction bases with no gene match: 8. Germline V gene data show CDR1 as LGHNA and CDR2 as YSLEER. CDR3 length: 15 amino acids.

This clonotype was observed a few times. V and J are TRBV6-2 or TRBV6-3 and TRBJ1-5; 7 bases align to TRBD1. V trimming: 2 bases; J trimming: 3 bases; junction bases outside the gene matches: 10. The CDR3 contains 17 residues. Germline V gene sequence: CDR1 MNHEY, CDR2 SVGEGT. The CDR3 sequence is CASSYPTRDRLNQPQHF. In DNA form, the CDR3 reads TGTGCCAGCAGTTACCCTACCCGGGACAGACTCAATCAGCCCCAGCATTTT.

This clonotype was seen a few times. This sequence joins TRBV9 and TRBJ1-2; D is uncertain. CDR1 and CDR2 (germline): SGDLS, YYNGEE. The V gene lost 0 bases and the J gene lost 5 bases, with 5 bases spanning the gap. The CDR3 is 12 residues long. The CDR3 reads CASSVESYGYTF. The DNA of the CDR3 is TGTGCCAGCAGCGTAGAGAGTTATGGCTACACCTTC.

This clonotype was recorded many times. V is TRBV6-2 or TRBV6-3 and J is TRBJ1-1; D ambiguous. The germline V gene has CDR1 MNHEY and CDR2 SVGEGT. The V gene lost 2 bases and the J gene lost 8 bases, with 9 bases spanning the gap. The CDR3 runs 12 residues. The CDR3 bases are TGTGCCAGCAGTTACCCGGGGATCGAAGCTTTCTTT. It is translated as CASSYPGIEAFF.

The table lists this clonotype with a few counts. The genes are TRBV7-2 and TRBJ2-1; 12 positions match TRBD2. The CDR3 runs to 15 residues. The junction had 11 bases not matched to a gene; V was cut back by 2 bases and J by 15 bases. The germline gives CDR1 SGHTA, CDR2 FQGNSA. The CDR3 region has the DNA TGTGCCAGCAGCTTATGGGCTAGCGGGGGGGCCTTCGCGTTCTTC. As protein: CASSLWASGGAFAFF.

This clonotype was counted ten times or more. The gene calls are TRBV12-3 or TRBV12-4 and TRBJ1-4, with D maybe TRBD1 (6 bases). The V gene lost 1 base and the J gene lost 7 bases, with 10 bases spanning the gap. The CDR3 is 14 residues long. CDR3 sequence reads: CASSLGGGSEKLFF. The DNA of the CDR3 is TGTGCCAGCAGTTTAGGCGGGGGCAGTGAAAAACTGTTTTTT.

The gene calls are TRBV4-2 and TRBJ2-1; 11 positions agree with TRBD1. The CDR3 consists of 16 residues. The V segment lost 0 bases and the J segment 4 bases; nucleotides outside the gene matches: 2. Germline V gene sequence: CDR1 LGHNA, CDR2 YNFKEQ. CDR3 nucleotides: TGTGCCAGCAGCCAAGACCGGGACAGGGGGTACAATGAGCAGTTCTTC. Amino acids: CASSQDRDRGYNEQFF.

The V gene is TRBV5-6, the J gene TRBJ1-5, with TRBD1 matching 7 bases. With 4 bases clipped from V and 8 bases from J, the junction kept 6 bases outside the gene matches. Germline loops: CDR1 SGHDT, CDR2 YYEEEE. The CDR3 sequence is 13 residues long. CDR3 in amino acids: CASSQGGREPQHF. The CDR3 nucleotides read TGTGCCAGCAGCCAGGGGGGGCGGGAGCCCCAGCATTTT.